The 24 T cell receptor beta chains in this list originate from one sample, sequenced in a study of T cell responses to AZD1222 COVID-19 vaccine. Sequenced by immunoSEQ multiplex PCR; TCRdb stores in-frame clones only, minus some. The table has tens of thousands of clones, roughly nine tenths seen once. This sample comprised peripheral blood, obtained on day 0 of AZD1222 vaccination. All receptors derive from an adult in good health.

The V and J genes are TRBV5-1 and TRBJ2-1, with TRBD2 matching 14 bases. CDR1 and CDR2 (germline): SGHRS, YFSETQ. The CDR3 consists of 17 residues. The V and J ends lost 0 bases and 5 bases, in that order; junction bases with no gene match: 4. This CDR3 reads CASSLALGLAGDNEQFF. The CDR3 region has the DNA TGCGCCAGCAGCTTGGCTTTGGGACTAGCGGGGGACAATGAGCAGTTCTTC. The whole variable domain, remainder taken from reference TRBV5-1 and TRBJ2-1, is KAGVTQTPRYLIKTRGQQVTLSCSPISGHRSVSWYQQTPGQGLQFLFEYFSETQRNKGNFPGRFSGRQFSNSRSEMNVSTLELGDSALYLCASSLALGLAGDNEQFFGPGTRLTVL.

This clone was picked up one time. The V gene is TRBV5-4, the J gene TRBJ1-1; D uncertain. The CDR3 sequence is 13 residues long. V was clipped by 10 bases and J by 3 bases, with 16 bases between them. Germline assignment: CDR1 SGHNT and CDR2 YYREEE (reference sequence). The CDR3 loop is CALATTRDTEAFF. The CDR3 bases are TGTGCCCTCGCGACGACTCGGGACACTGAAGCTTTCTTT.

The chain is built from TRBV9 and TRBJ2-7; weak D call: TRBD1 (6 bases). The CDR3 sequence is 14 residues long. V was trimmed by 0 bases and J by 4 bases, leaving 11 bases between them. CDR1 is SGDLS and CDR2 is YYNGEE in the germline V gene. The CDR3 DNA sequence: TGTGCCAGCAGCGTAGAACAGGGCGCGTACGAGCAGTACTTC. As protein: CASSVEQGAYEQYF.

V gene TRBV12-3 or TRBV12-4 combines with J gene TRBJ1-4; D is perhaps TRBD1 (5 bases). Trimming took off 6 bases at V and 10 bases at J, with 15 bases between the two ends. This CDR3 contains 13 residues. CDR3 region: CASSPSGEVKLFF. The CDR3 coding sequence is TGTGCCAGCAGCCCCTCGGGGGAAGTAAAACTGTTTTTT.

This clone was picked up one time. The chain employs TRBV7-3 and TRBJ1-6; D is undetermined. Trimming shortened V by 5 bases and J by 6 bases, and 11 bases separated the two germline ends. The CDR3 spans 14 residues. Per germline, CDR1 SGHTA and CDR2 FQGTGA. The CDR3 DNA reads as TGTGCCAGCAGCCCCTCAGGCCCTAATTCACCCCTCCACTTT. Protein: CASSPSGPNSPLHF.

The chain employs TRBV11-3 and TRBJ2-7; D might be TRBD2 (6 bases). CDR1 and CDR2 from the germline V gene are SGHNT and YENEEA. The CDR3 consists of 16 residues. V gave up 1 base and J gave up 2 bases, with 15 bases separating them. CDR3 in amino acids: CASSLAGSGAPYEQYF. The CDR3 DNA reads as TGTGCCAGCAGCTTAGCGGGTAGCGGTGCCCCCTACGAGCAGTACTTC.

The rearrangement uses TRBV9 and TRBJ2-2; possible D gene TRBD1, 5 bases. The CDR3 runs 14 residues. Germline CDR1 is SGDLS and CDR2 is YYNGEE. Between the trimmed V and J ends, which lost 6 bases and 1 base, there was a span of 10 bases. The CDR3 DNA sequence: TGTGCCAGCAAAGCAGGACAGAACACCGGGGAGCTGTTTTTT. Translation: CASKAGQNTGELFF.

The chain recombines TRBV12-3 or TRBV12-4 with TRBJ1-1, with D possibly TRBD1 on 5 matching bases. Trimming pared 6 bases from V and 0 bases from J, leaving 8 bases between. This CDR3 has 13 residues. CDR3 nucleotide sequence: TGTGCCAGCAGAAGGGACGTGAACACTGAAGCTTTCTTT. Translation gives CASRRDVNTEAFF.

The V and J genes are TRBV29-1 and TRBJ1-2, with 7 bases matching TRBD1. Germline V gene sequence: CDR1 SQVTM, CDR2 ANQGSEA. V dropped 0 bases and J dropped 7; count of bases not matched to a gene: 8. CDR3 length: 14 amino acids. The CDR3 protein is CSVEDRKGARGYTF. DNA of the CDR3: TGCAGCGTTGAAGATCGCAAGGGGGCGCGTGGCTACACCTTC.

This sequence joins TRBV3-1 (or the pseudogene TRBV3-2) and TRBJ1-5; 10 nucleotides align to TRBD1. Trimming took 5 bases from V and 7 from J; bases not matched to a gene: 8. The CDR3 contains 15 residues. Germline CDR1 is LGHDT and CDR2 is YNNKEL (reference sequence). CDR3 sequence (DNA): TGTGCCAGCAGCTACGGACAGGGGGGAGTCCAGCCCCAGCATTTT. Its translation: CASSYGQGGVQPQHF.

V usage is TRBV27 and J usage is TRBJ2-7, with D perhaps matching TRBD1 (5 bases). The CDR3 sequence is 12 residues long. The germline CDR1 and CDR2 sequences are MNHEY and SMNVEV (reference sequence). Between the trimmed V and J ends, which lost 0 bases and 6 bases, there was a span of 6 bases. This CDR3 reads CASSLSGAEQYF. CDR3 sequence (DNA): TGTGCCAGCAGTTTATCAGGGGCCGAGCAGTACTTC.

The CDR3 loop reads CASSYSVNTEAFF. The CDR3 DNA reads as TGTGCCAGCAGCTACAGCGTGAACACTGAAGCTTTCTTT. The rearrangement uses TRBV7-2 and TRBJ1-1; D is undetermined. Germline loops: CDR1 SGHTA, CDR2 FQGNSA. The V end lost 4 bases, the J end lost 0 bases, and 6 bases lay between the germline ends. This CDR3 contains 13 residues.

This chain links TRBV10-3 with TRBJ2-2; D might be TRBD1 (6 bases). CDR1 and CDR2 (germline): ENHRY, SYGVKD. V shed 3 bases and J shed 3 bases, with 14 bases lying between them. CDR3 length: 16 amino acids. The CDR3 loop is CAISEFRQADTGELFF. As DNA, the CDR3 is TGTGCCATCAGTGAATTTAGACAGGCAGACACCGGGGAGCTGTTTTTT.

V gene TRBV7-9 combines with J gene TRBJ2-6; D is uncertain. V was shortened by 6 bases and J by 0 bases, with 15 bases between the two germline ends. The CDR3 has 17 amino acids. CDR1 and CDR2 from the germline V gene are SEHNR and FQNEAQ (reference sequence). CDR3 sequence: CASSTNKVISGANVLTF. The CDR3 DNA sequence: TGTGCCAGCAGTACAAATAAGGTTATCTCTGGGGCCAACGTCCTGACTTTC.

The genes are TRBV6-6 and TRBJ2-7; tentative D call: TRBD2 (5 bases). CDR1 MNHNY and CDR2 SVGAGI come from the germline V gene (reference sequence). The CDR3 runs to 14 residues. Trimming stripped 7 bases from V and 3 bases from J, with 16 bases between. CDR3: CASTYSAAVYEQYF. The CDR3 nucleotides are TGTGCCAGCACCTATTCTGCAGCGGTCTACGAGCAGTACTTC.

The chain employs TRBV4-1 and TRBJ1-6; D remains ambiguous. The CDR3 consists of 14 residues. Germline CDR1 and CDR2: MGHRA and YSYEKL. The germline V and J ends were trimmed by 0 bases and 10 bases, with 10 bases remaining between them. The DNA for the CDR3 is TGCGCCAGCAGCCAAGAGGGCAGGATCTCACCCCTCCACTTT. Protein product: CASSQEGRISPLHF.

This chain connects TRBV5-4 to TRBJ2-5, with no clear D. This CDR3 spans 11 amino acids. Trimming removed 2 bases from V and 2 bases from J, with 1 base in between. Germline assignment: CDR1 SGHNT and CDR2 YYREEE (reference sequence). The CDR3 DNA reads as TGTGCCAGCAGCTTTCAAGAGACCCAGTACTTC. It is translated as CASSFQETQYF.

The CDR3 reads CSSGSGIGETQYF. CDR3 DNA: TGTAGTTCGGGTAGCGGGATTGGGGAGACCCAGTACTTC. V usage is TRBV12-3 or TRBV12-4 and J usage is TRBJ2-5; 8 nucleotides line up with TRBD2. This CDR3 comprises 13 residues.

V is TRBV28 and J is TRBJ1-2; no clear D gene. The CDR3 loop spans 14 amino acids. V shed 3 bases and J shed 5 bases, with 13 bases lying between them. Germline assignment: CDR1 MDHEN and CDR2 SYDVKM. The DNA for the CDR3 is TGTGCCAGCAGTTTGGCTGCCTCTTGGTATGGCTACACCTTC. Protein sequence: CASSLAASWYGYTF.

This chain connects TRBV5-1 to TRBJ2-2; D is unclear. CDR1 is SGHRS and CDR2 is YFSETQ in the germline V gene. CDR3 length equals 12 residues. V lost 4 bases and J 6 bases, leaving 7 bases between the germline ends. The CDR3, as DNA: TGCGCCAGCAGCCGAGAAGCCGGGGAGCTGTTTTTT. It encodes CASSREAGELFF. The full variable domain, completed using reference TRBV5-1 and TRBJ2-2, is KAGVTQTPRYLIKTRGQQVTLSCSPISGHRSVSWYQQTPGQGLQFLFEYFSETQRNKGNFPGRFSGRQFSNSRSEMNVSTLELGDSALYLCASSREAGELFFGEGSRLTVL.

The CDR3 nucleotides are TGTGCCACCAGCAGAGGGAATCAGGAGACCCAGTACTTC. Translated: CATSRGNQETQYF. The rearrangement joins TRBV15 to TRBJ2-5; unclear D gene. V was cut by 1 base and J by 5 bases, with 8 bases left in between. The CDR3 is 13 amino acids. The germline gives CDR1 LNHNV, CDR2 YYDKDF (reference sequence).

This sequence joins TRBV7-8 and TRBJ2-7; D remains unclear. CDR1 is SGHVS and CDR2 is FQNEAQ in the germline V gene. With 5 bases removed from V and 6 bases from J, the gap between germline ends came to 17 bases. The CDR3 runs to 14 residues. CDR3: CASSLPGTPGEQYF. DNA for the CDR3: TGTGCCAGCAGCCTACCGGGCACCCCAGGCGAGCAGTACTTC.

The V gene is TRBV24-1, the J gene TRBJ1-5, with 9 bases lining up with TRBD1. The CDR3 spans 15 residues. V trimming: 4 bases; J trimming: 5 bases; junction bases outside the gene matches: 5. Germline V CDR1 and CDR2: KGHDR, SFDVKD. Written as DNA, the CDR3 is TGTGCCACCAGTGACCCGGGACAGGGAGATCAGCCCCAGCATTTT. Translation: CATSDPGQGDQPQHF.

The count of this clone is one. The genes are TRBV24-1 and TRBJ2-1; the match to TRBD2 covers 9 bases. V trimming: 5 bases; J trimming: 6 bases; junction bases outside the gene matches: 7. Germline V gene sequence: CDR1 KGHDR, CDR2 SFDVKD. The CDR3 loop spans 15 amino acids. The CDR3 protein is CATSGGLAGINEQFF. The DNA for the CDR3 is TGTGCCACCAGTGGAGGCCTAGCGGGAATCAATGAGCAGTTCTTC.